These 6 T cell receptor beta chains were all obtained from the same sample, sequenced in a study of blood T cell repertoires in COVID-19. Assay: immunoSEQ multiplex PCR; the TCRdb copy retains only in-frame clones and omits some. The sample carries about 210,000 clones, around 81% recorded once. Sample: peripheral blood. The receptors stem from a human donor in a cohort sampled during active COVID-19.

The V gene is TRBV9, the J gene TRBJ2-7; D remains unclear. The CDR3 runs to 15 residues. Between the trimmed V and J ends, which lost 0 bases and 0 bases, there was a span of 10 bases. CDR1 is SGDLS, CDR2 YYNGEE, per germline. CDR3 protein: CASSVEAGSSYEQYF. The CDR3 bases are TGTGCCAGCAGCGTAGAGGCAGGTAGCTCCTACGAGCAGTACTTC.

In this sample, this clone turned up a few times. V gene TRBV19 combines with J gene TRBJ1-5; 7 bases are a match to TRBD1. The CDR3 contains 15 residues. V lost 5 bases to trimming and J lost 3 bases; unmatched junction nucleotides: 7. Germline CDR1 LNHDA, CDR2 SQIVND (reference sequence). The CDR3 DNA reads as TGTGCCAGTAGTGAGACGGGACAGATCAATCAGCCCCAGCATTTT. Its protein is CASSETGQINQPQHF.

The chain combines TRBV9 with TRBJ2-3, with 10 bases matching TRBD2. Germline V gives CDR1 SGDLS, CDR2 YYNGEE. Unmatched junction bases numbered 9, after V lost 4 bases and J lost 4 bases. The length of the CDR3 is 16 residues. The CDR3 loop reads CASSPQVAGGSDTQYF. The CDR3, as DNA: TGTGCCAGCAGCCCTCAGGTAGCGGGGGGATCAGATACGCAGTATTTT.

CDR3 loop: CASSQSRRGQHF. DNA of the CDR3: TGCGCCAGCAGTCAATCCCGTCGGGGGCAGCATTTT. The chain couples TRBV23-1 to TRBJ1-5; a weak D match, TRBD1 (5 bases). TRBV23-1 has ORF status, its function being uncertain. This CDR3 is 12 amino acids long. V was pared by 0 bases and J by 13 bases, with 10 bases between.

The V gene is TRBV29-1, the J gene TRBJ2-3; TRBD2 aligns across 9 bases. Looked up from germline, CDR1 is SQVTM and CDR2 is ANQGSEA. The CDR3 is 16 amino acids. Germline trimming cut 7 bases from V and 3 bases from J; bases unmatched to any gene: 14. CDR3 nucleotides: TGCAGCGCCGAGAGCCTAGCGGGGCTTGGTACAGATACGCAGTATTTT. Residues: CSAESLAGLGTDTQYF.

The chain joins TRBV6-1 to TRBJ1-1; TRBD1 aligns across 10 bases. Per the germline V gene, CDR1 is MNHNS and CDR2 is SASEGT. The CDR3 consists of 14 residues. With V trimmed by 3 bases and J by 4 bases, 2 bases remained unmatched. The CDR3 reads CASSDWTGGTEAFF. CDR3 DNA sequence: TGTGCCAGCAGTGATTGGACAGGGGGCACTGAAGCTTTCTTT.